Below, 2 T cell receptor beta chains from the same sample are listed, as sequenced in a study of graft-versus-host responses after intestinal transplantation. TCRdb's table, derived via immunoSEQ multiplex PCR, lists solely in-frame clones and lacks some. The data hold some 81,000 clones, with approximately 88% observed a single time. What these receptors recognize is not known. The starting material was unstimulated CD4+ T cells sorted from spleen or lymph node cells, obtained before intestinal transplant. Source of these receptors: a human donor who received an intestinal transplant.

The genes are TRBV7-6 and TRBJ1-5, with 9 bases matching TRBD1. The V gene end was trimmed by 4 bases and the J gene end by 1 base; junction bases not matched to a gene: 2. The CDR3 extends over 15 amino acids. Germline CDR1 is SGHVS and CDR2 is FNYEAQ. The CDR3 sequence is CASSSGTGSNQPQHF. In nucleotides, the CDR3 is TGTGCCAGCAGCTCCGGGACAGGGAGCAATCAGCCCCAGCATTTT. The full variable domain, with the rest looked up from reference TRBV7-6 and TRBJ1-5, is GAGVSQSPRYKVTKRGQDVALRCDPISGHVSLYWYRQALGQGPEFLTYFNYEAQQDKSGLPNDRFSAERPEGSISTLTIQRTEQRDSAMYRCASSSGTGSNQPQHFGDGTRLSIL.

The chain combines TRBV18 with TRBJ1-6; no firm D call. Trimming shortened V by 1 base and J by 8 bases, and 15 bases separated the two germline ends. Germline V gene sequence: CDR1 KGHSH, CDR2 LQKENI. This CDR3 is 16 amino acids long. CDR3 sequence: CASSPLGGNIDSPLHF. The CDR3, as DNA: TGTGCCAGCTCACCACTCGGAGGGAATATCGATTCACCCCTCCACTTT.